Shown below are 13 T cell receptor beta chains from a single sample sequenced in a study. MiXCR, run by TCRdb on the RT-PCR reads, gives a single entry per CDR3 protein. In the table there are more than 600,000 distinct CDR3 sequences, 12% to 15% of which are singletons. The sample comprised memory CD4+ T cells from blood. The source is a female donor in good health, serving as a healthy control.

This clonotype showed up many times. The chain carries TRBV5-1 and TRBJ2-7; TRBD2 is a possible D gene (6 bases). CDR1 and CDR2 from the germline V gene are SGHRS and YFSETQ. The CDR3 consists of 14 residues. V was clipped by 2 bases and J by 2 bases, with 11 bases between them. CDR3 DNA: TGCGCCAGCAGCTTCAGCGGGTCGACCTACGAGCAGTACTTC. Its translation is CASSFSGSTYEQYF.

This rearrangement joins TRBV3-1 to TRBJ2-1; 7 bases are a match to TRBD2. The CDR3 is 15 residues long. Per the germline V gene, CDR1 is LGHDT and CDR2 is YNNKEL (reference sequence). Losses at the gene ends were 7 bases for V and 1 base for J; bases not matched to a gene: 7. The CDR3 region has the DNA TGTGCCAGCACTTCCGCGGGAGTTTCCTACAATGAGCAGTTCTTC. Its translation is CASTSAGVSYNEQFF.

CDR3 in amino acids: CASTVVQGTNQPQHF. CDR3 in DNA: TGTGCCAGCACCGTTGTTCAGGGAACCAATCAGCCCCAGCATTTT. V gene TRBV28 combines with J gene TRBJ1-5, with D possibly being TRBD1 (5 bases). The CDR3 runs to 15 residues. The germline V gene encodes CDR1 MDHEN and CDR2 SYDVKM. Trimming removed 7 bases from V and 3 bases from J, with 16 bases in between.

As DNA, the CDR3 is TGTGCCAGCAGCGTCGGGCTAGCGGGAGACGAGCAGTACTTC. Residues: CASSVGLAGDEQYF. V is TRBV7-9 and J is TRBJ2-7, with 10 bases identical to TRBD2. The germline gives CDR1 SEHNR, CDR2 FQNEAQ (reference sequence). The CDR3 consists of 14 residues. With V trimmed by 5 bases and J by 5 bases, 6 bases remained unmatched.

This clonotype was counted between two and nine times. This chain links TRBV27 with TRBJ2-2; 13 bases fit TRBD2. The CDR3 has 16 amino acids. Germline V lookup: CDR1 MNHEY, CDR2 SMNVEV (reference sequence). V gave up 4 bases and J gave up 5 bases; unmatched junction bases: 4. CDR3 sequence: CASSSQLAGGTGELFF. CDR3 nucleotide sequence: TGTGCCAGCAGTTCCCAACTAGCGGGAGGGACCGGGGAGCTGTTTTTT.

This clonotype was seen a few times. The J gene is TRBJ2-1, the V gene TRBV29-1; 7 nucleotides line up with TRBD2. The CDR3 runs 13 residues. Germline V gene sequence: CDR1 SQVTM, CDR2 ANQGSEA. The CDR3 protein is CSAPGGGYNEQFF. For the CDR3, the DNA is TGCAGTGCACCTGGGGGGGGGTACAATGAGCAGTTCTTC.

This clonotype was found many times. V and J are TRBV6-5 and TRBJ1-1; D possibly corresponds to TRBD1 (5 bases). V lost 2 bases to trimming and J lost 1 base, with 11 bases between them. The germline V gene has CDR1 MNHEY and CDR2 SVGAGI. The CDR3 length is 15 residues. As DNA, the CDR3 is TGTGCCAGCAGTTACGGGGGGGGAGGGAACACTGAAGCTTTCTTT. Translation: CASSYGGGGNTEAFF.

The J gene is TRBJ1-2, the V gene TRBV20-1; D remains ambiguous. V gave up 2 bases and J gave up 2 bases, with 9 bases separating them. The CDR3 covers 13 residues. Germline V gene sequence: CDR1 DFQATT, CDR2 SNEGSKA (reference sequence). The CDR3 sequence is CSARPGTNYGYTF. The CDR3 DNA is TGCAGTGCTAGACCAGGAACCAACTATGGCTACACCTTC.

This clonotype has a handful of counts. The chain couples TRBV20-1 to TRBJ2-7, with a tentative D call TRBD1 (5 bases). The germline V gene encodes CDR1 DFQATT and CDR2 SNEGSKA (reference sequence). V dropped 6 bases and J dropped 3 bases, with 18 bases sitting between them. This CDR3 is 14 amino acids long. DNA for the CDR3: TGCAGTGCAACCAGACAGCCTAAGGTCTACGAGCAGTACTTC. Protein sequence: CSATRQPKVYEQYF.

The chain is built from TRBV20-1 and TRBJ1-4; tentative D call: TRBD1 (6 bases). V lost 0 bases, J lost 7 bases, and 12 bases lay in between. CDR1 is DFQATT, CDR2 SNEGSKA, per germline (reference sequence). The CDR3 has 14 amino acids. The CDR3 loop is CSARDDRDTEKLFF. The CDR3 bases are TGCAGTGCTAGAGACGACCGGGACACTGAAAAACTGTTTTTT.

This clonotype has ten or more counts. V and J are TRBV10-3 and TRBJ2-3; 9 nucleotides align to TRBD2. CDR1 is ENHRY, CDR2 SYGVKD, per germline. This CDR3 is 17 amino acids long. After removal of 2 bases from V and 2 bases from J, the junction contained 8 bases not matched to a gene. CDR3 nucleotide sequence: TGTGCCATCAGTGAGGAGCAGGGACTAGCAGCCACAGATACGCAGTATTTT. Translation gives CAISEEQGLAATDTQYF.

The J gene is TRBJ1-2, the V gene TRBV19; tentative D call: TRBD1 (6 bases). The germline CDR1 and CDR2 sequences are LNHDA and SQIVND (reference sequence). The CDR3 loop spans 13 amino acids. Deletions cut 5 bases from V and 4 bases from J, with 11 bases between. Written as DNA, the CDR3 is TGTGCCAGTAGTTGGGGGGGGCCCTATGGCTACACCTTC. This codes for CASSWGGPYGYTF. The entire variable domain, with the rest obtained from reference TRBV19 and TRBJ1-2, is as follows: DGGITQSPKYLFRKEGQNVTLSCEQNLNHDAMYWYRQDPGQGLRLIYYSQIVNDFQKGDIAEGYSVSREKKESFPLTVTSAQKNPTAFYLCASSWGGPYGYTFGSGTRLTVV.

This CDR3 reads CASSPESPASNSNQPQHF. The CDR3 nucleotides are TGTGCCAGCAGCCCCGAAAGCCCGGCAAGTAATAGCAATCAGCCCCAGCATTTT. V is TRBV5-8 and J is TRBJ1-5; no definite D call. The CDR3 covers 18 residues. Trimming took 4 bases from V and 0 from J, leaving 20 bases between them. Germline V CDR1 and CDR2: SGHTS, YDEGEE.